Each of the 9 T cell receptor beta chains below was sequenced from the same sample in a study of T cell responses to AZD1222 COVID-19 vaccine. The repertoire was sequenced with immunoSEQ multiplex PCR; TCRdb's copy has only in-frame clones and lacks some. The sample yields approximately 75,000 clones, 80% to 90% seen once. The sample was peripheral blood, taken 28 days after the second AZD1222 dose. The receptors come from an adult who received the AZD1222 COVID-19 vaccine.

The genes are TRBV11-2 and TRBJ1-6; TRBD1 agrees at 7 bases. The germline V gene has CDR1 SGHAT and CDR2 FQNNGV. The CDR3 is 15 amino acids. Trimming took 5 bases from V and 7 from J; bases not matched to a gene: 8. The CDR3 DNA reads as TGTGCCAGCAGCCGGACAGGAGGTGTAAATTCACCCCTCCACTTT. Its protein product is CASSRTGGVNSPLHF.

The chain couples TRBV7-3 to TRBJ2-1; perhaps TRBD2 as D (6 bases). V was pared by 5 bases and J by 5 bases, with 16 bases between. Per the germline V gene, CDR1 is SGHTA and CDR2 is FQGTGA. The CDR3 sequence is 15 residues long. Written as DNA, the CDR3 is TGTGCCAGCAGCCTCGTCGGCGGGGCCAACAATGAGCAGTTCTTC. Translating it yields CASSLVGGANNEQFF.

V is TRBV27 and J is TRBJ2-1; D is unclear. The CDR3 covers 11 residues. V was shortened by 8 bases and J by 10 bases, with 12 bases between the two germline ends. Germline V gene data show CDR1 as MNHEY and CDR2 as SMNVEV (reference sequence). CDR3 nucleotides: TGTGCCAGCCTGAAAGGAAACGAGCAGTTCTTC. Protein product: CASLKGNEQFF.

The genes are TRBV5-6 and TRBJ1-2; D is unresolved. V lost 4 bases and J lost 1, with 8 bases in between. The CDR3 sequence is 13 residues long. Germline V gene data show CDR1 as SGHDT and CDR2 as YYEEEE. The CDR3 DNA sequence: TGTGCCAGCAGCCCGGACGGTAACTATGGCTACACCTTC. Translating it yields CASSPDGNYGYTF.

The chain employs TRBV25-1 and TRBJ2-7; TRBD2 matches at 8 bases. This CDR3 comprises 14 residues. Trimming at V came to 8 bases and at J to 6 bases, leaving 12 bases not matched to a gene. Germline V gene data show CDR1 as MGHDK and CDR2 as SYGVNS. This CDR3 reads CASQAGETLGEQYF. In DNA, the CDR3 is TGTGCCAGCCAAGCGGGGGAAACGTTGGGCGAGCAGTACTTC.

The DNA of the CDR3 is TGTGCCAGCAGCGAGGGATTCTACAATGAGCAGTTCTTC. Encoded protein: CASSEGFYNEQFF. This rearrangement joins TRBV9 to TRBJ2-1; D not certain. Germline CDR1 is SGDLS and CDR2 is YYNGEE. The CDR3 extends over 13 amino acids. Trimming cost V 3 bases and J 3 bases, with 7 bases left between them.

The chain uses TRBV5-1 and TRBJ1-1; no clear D. Germline lookup yields CDR1 SGHRS and CDR2 YFSETQ. Deletions cut 2 bases from V and 4 bases from J, with 12 bases between. The CDR3 is made up of 14 amino acids. In nucleotides, the CDR3 is TGCGCCAGCAGCTTAGGAACGATAGGCACTGAAGCTTTCTTT. This gives the protein CASSLGTIGTEAFF.

The chain is built from TRBV7-2 and TRBJ2-7, with D possibly being TRBD1 or TRBD2 (5 bases each). CDR1 SGHTA and CDR2 FQGNSA come from the germline V gene. The CDR3 extends over 13 amino acids. The ends were cut back, 4 bases at V and 6 bases at J, with 13 bases in the middle. The CDR3 sequence is CASSSGTAVEQYF. CDR3 DNA sequence: TGTGCCAGCAGCTCCGGGACCGCTGTCGAGCAGTACTTC.

The CDR3 DNA sequence: TGCAGCGTTGAGCGTCGGCCCTATGAAGCTTTCTTT. It is translated as CSVERRPYEAFF. The chain employs TRBV29-1 and TRBJ1-1; no reliable D call. V lost 3 bases to trimming and J lost 7 bases, with 12 bases between them. From germline, CDR1 is SQVTM and CDR2 ANQGSEA. The CDR3 has 12 amino acids.